This is a list of T cell receptor beta chains from one sample in a study of T cell responses to AZD1222 COVID-19 vaccine. Sequencing was performed with immunoSEQ multiplex PCR; in TCRdb, only in-frame clones are kept and a portion is missing. The sample consists of around 79,000 clones, 70% to 90% of them appearing once. Here the sequenced sample was peripheral blood, taken on day 0 of AZD1222 vaccination. Receptor source: an adult in good health. CDR3s include the opening cysteine and the closing phenylalanine or tryptophan. Each record gives: CDR3 protein, V gene.

CDR3aa: CASSQRRRGIFVWAFF
v_gene: TRBV21-1

CDR3aa: CASRKTPGTALGSPLHF
v_gene: TRBV27

CDR3aa: CASSPGTQTYNEQFF
v_gene: TRBV14

CDR3aa: CASSGSSAYEQYF
v_gene: TRBV25-1

CDR3aa: CSVDRVNTEAFF
v_gene: TRBV29-1

CDR3aa: CASSEEWKGGPYEQYF
v_gene: TRBV6-1

CDR3aa: CASSPWSLATDTQYF
v_gene: TRBV6-2/TRBV6-3

CDR3aa: CASRSDREAGYTF
v_gene: TRBV12-3/TRBV12-4

CDR3aa: CASSLGGRDRETQYF
v_gene: TRBV6-5

CDR3aa: CASSYDEKLFF
v_gene: TRBV6-5

CDR3aa: CASSYMGDSGYEQYF
v_gene: TRBV6-5

CDR3aa: CSVFERTLFF
v_gene: TRBV29-1

CDR3aa: CASSGAAGTRNGELFF
v_gene: TRBV19

CDR3aa: CASSWAREQYF
v_gene: TRBV12-3/TRBV12-4

CDR3aa: CASSEEGVGQPQHF
v_gene: TRBV6-4

CDR3aa: CAWSRIGNTIYF
v_gene: TRBV30

CDR3aa: CASRTGINEKLFF
v_gene: TRBV6-5

CDR3aa: CASSGQGGNTEAFF
v_gene: TRBV6-6

CDR3aa: CASSRGTGNTEAFF
v_gene: TRBV18

CDR3aa: CASSYPGAGDEKLFF
v_gene: TRBV6-6

CDR3aa: CASSQGPSVEQFF
v_gene: TRBV12-3/TRBV12-4

CDR3aa: CASSLSRARNTGELFF
v_gene: TRBV11-2

CDR3aa: CASSPGFPRRTNEKLFF
v_gene: TRBV11-2

CDR3aa: CASSPSPTAGETQYF
v_gene: TRBV6-2/TRBV6-3

CDR3aa: CASSRTRPPDEQYF
v_gene: TRBV6-2/TRBV6-3